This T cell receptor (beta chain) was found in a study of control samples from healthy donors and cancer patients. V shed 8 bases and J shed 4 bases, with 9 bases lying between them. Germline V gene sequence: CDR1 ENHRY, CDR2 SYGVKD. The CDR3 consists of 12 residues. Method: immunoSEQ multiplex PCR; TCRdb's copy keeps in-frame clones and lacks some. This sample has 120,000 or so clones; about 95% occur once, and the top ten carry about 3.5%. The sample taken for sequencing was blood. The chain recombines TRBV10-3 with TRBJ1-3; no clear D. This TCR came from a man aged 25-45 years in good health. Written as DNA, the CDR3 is TGTGCCATCTCCCCGGGGGGAAACACCATATATTTT. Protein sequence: CAISPGGNTIYF.